The rows below give T cell receptor beta chains drawn from one sample of a study of blood T cell repertoires in COVID-19. Assay: immunoSEQ multiplex PCR; the TCRdb copy retains only in-frame clones and omits some. Of about 480,000 clones in the sample, approximately 89% were seen once. Sequenced material: peripheral blood. These receptors were obtained from a man younger than 35 with COVID-19, enrolled during active disease. Each CDR3 is given with its conserved first and last residue. D genes are given only for firm matches. Rows may omit the clone size; those that give it use once, few, many or a size class.

clone_size,d_call,j_call,v_call,cdr3_nt,cdr3_aa
-,-,TRBJ2-3,TRBV18,TGTGCCAGCTCACCGTCACCCGGGACGCAGTATTTT,CASSPSPGTQYF
-,TRBD1,TRBJ1-1,TRBV3-1/TRBV3-2,TGTGCCAGCAGCCCTAGACAGGGGTCCACTGAAGCTTTCTTT,CASSPRQGSTEAFF
-,-,TRBJ1-5,TRBV15,TGTGCCACCAGCGAGAGCACAGGAGGCAATCAGCCCCAGCATTTT,CATSESTGGNQPQHF
-,-,TRBJ2-7,TRBV4-1,TGCGCCAGCAGCCAAGGGTCGGGTCTCAGCTCCTACGAGCAGTACTTC,CASSQGSGLSSYEQYF
-,-,TRBJ2-5,TRBV24-1,TGTGCCACCAGTGATACCCCACAGGAGACCCAGTACTTC,CATSDTPQETQYF
-,TRBD1,TRBJ2-2,TRBV3-1/TRBV3-2,TGTGCCAGCAGCTACTCCGGGACAGGGGGCACCGGGGAGCTGTTTTTT,CASSYSGTGGTGELFF
-,TRBD2,TRBJ2-2,TRBV4-1,TGCGCCAGCAGCCCCTTGACTAGCGGGGGGATCACCGGGGAGCTGTTTTTT,CASSPLTSGGITGELFF
-,TRBD2,TRBJ2-3,TRBV6-5,TGTGCCAGCAGTCGAAGCGGGGGGGCCGAAGATACGCAGTATTTT,CASSRSGGAEDTQYF
-,TRBD1,TRBJ1-1,TRBV4-1,TGCGCCAGCAGCCGTCAGGGGGGCACTGAAGCTTTCTTT,CASSRQGGTEAFF
-,-,TRBJ2-1,TRBV6-5,TGTGCCACTTCGACCCAGGGTCGGGAGCAGTTCTTC,CATSTQGREQFF
once,TRBD2,TRBJ2-7,TRBV12-3/TRBV12-4,TGTGCCAGCGGCGGGAGAGCATACGAGCAGTACTTC,CASGGRAYEQYF
once,-,TRBJ1-2,TRBV7-9,TGTGCCAGCAGCACAGGGTCCGGCTACACCTTC,CASSTGSGYTF
-,TRBD2,TRBJ2-7,TRBV6-5,TGTGCCAGCAGGACCGCGGGGGGCCGCTCCTACGAGCAGTACTTC,CASRTAGGRSYEQYF
-,TRBD2,TRBJ2-2,TRBV7-2,TGTGCCAGCAGCCCCCGCCGACTGCTAGCGGGGGGGCGCGGCGGGGAGCTGTTTTTT,CASSPRRLLAGGRGGELFF
-,TRBD2,TRBJ2-1,TRBV7-6,TGTGCCAGCAGCTTAACTAGCGGGATTTCTTACAATGAGCAGTTCTTC,CASSLTSGISYNEQFF
-,-,TRBJ1-5,TRBV3-1/TRBV3-2,TGTGCCAGCAGCCAGACAAGCGGTAGCAATCAGCCCCAGCATTTT,CASSQTSGSNQPQHF
-,-,TRBJ2-3,TRBV29-1,TGCAGCGGGGGGGGACAGCACGATACGCAGTATTTT,CSGGGQHDTQYF
-,TRBD1,TRBJ1-6,TRBV19,TGTGCCAGTAGTACCAACAGGGGGGGATCACCCCTCCACTTT,CASSTNRGGSPLHF
few,-,TRBJ1-5,TRBV2,TGTGCCAGCAGTGATGCGGCCTGGGGCAATCAGCCCCAGCATTTT,CASSDAAWGNQPQHF
-,TRBD1,TRBJ1-5,TRBV19,TGTGCCAGTAGTACCCAGACAGGGGGGCATTGGCCCCAGCATTTT,CASSTQTGGHWPQHF
few,TRBD2,TRBJ2-1,TRBV24-1,TGTGCCACCAGCGTACTAGCGGGGGACGAGCAGTTCTTC,CATSVLAGDEQFF
-,-,TRBJ1-5,TRBV19,TGTGCCACCGAGCGGGTGGGGGGGGATCAGCCCCAGCATTTT,CATERVGGDQPQHF
-,-,TRBJ1-3,TRBV30,TGTGCCTCGCAGGGCCTCTCTGGAAACACCATATATTTT,CASQGLSGNTIYF
-,TRBD1,TRBJ2-1,TRBV20-1,TGCAGTGCTAGTTGGGGGACAGGGGGCGGTTACAATGAGCAGTTCTTC,CSASWGTGGGYNEQFF
-,-,TRBJ2-3,TRBV5-5,TGTGCCAGCAGCCTGGCTCAGGGTTGGGGCACAGATACGCAGTATTTT,CASSLAQGWGTDTQYF
-,-,TRBJ1-1,TRBV27,TGTGCCAGCAGTTTGGGGGCGAACACTGAAGCTTTCTTT,CASSLGANTEAFF
-,TRBD2,TRBJ2-7,TRBV2,TGTGCCTCCCTCCCTGCCGAGCGGGGTAGTTACGAGCAGTACTTC,CASLPAERGSYEQYF
-,-,TRBJ1-5,TRBV7-9,TGTGCCAGCAACCCAGGCGAGGGTCAGCCCCAGCATTTT,CASNPGEGQPQHF
few,-,TRBJ1-6,TRBV7-9,TGTGCCAGCAGCTTACAGGATTCACCCCTCCACTTT,CASSLQDSPLHF
-,-,TRBJ2-5,TRBV5-4,TGTGCCAGCAGCTTGGATCTTTACCAAGAGACCCAGTACTTC,CASSLDLYQETQYF
-,-,TRBJ2-1,TRBV7-2,TGTGCCAGCAGCTCCTCTGGCGGGGCTACGTACAATGAGCAGTTCTTC,CASSSSGGATYNEQFF
-,TRBD2,TRBJ2-1,TRBV10-2,TGCGCCAGCAGGAGCGGGACTAGCGGCCCCTACAATGAGCAGTTCTTC,CASRSGTSGPYNEQFF
few,-,TRBJ2-7,TRBV5-1,TGCGCCAGCAGCTTAGAAAGCCTTGACGAGCAGTACTTC,CASSLESLDEQYF
-,-,TRBJ1-3,TRBV27,TGTGCCAGCAGTCCTAACAGGCCCGGAAACACCATATATTTT,CASSPNRPGNTIYF
-,TRBD2,TRBJ2-1,TRBV9,TGTGCCAGCAGCGTAGGGACTAGTCCCTACAATGAGCAGTTCTTC,CASSVGTSPYNEQFF
once,TRBD1,TRBJ1-6,TRBV5-1,TGCGCCAGCAGCTTGCGACAGGGAGATAATTCACCCCTCCACTTT,CASSLRQGDNSPLHF
-,TRBD2,TRBJ2-1,TRBV14,TGTGCCAGCAGCCAGCTAGCGGGAGGGGACAATGAGCAGTTCTTC,CASSQLAGGDNEQFF
-,TRBD1,TRBJ1-6,TRBV7-9,TGTGCCAGCAGCGGACGGACAGGGGATTCACCCCTCCACTTT,CASSGRTGDSPLHF
-,-,TRBJ1-2,TRBV19,TGTGCCAGTAGTGCTAGACAGGTCTATGGCTACACCTTC,CASSARQVYGYTF
-,-,TRBJ1-5,TRBV19,TGTGCCAGTAGTATCCGGGACACAAATCAGCCCCAGCATTTT,CASSIRDTNQPQHF
few,TRBD1,TRBJ2-2,TRBV5-1,TGCGCCAGCAGCCCAATGGACAGGGTTTGGGAGCTGTTTTTT,CASSPMDRVWELFF
-,-,TRBJ1-5,TRBV19,TGTGCCAGTAGTGTCCTCGCCGGGACAAGAAATCAGCCCCAGCATTTT,CASSVLAGTRNQPQHF
-,-,TRBJ2-2,TRBV19,TGTGCCAGCCAGGCAGGGTTCAAAAACACCGGGGAGCTGTTTTTT,CASQAGFKNTGELFF
-,-,TRBJ1-5,TRBV15,TGTGCCACCAGCAGATCCGGGACACCGAATCAGCCCCAGCATTTT,CATSRSGTPNQPQHF
-,-,TRBJ2-7,TRBV5-6,-,CASIPWGSGSVGYF
-,TRBD2,TRBJ2-3,TRBV6-5,TGTGCCAGCATGGGCGGGAGCCGGGATACGCAGTATTTT,CASMGGSRDTQYF
-,TRBD1,TRBJ2-7,TRBV28,TGTGCCAGCAGTTCAACAGGGGTCGAGCAGTACTTC,CASSSTGVEQYF
-,TRBD1,TRBJ1-1,TRBV19,TGTGCCAGTAGTATAACAGGGGGCACTGAAGCTTTCTTT,CASSITGGTEAFF
-,TRBD1,TRBJ1-2,TRBV7-9,TGTGCCAGCAGCTCCGCGACAGGGGGCGCGGTTGATGGCTACACCTTC,CASSSATGGAVDGYTF
once,-,TRBJ2-7,TRBV5-8,TGTGCCAGCAGAGACGATCCGGGACATTTCGTCTACGAGCAGTACTTC,CASRDDPGHFVYEQYF
-,-,TRBJ2-7,TRBV5-1,TGCGCCAGCAGCTTAGAAGGAGTCGCCTACGAGCAGTACTTC,CASSLEGVAYEQYF
-,-,TRBJ1-5,TRBV7-9,TGTGCCAGCAGCTCATCGACAGAAAGAAATCAGCCCCAGCATTTT,CASSSSTERNQPQHF
-,TRBD2,TRBJ2-1,TRBV3-1/TRBV3-2,TGTGCCAGCGGTCGACTAGCGGGAGGCGGTGGCAATGAGCAGTTCTTC,CASGRLAGGGGNEQFF
once,TRBD1,TRBJ1-6,TRBV27,TGTGCCAGCGGAATCGACAGGGACAATTCACCCCTCCACTTT,CASGIDRDNSPLHF